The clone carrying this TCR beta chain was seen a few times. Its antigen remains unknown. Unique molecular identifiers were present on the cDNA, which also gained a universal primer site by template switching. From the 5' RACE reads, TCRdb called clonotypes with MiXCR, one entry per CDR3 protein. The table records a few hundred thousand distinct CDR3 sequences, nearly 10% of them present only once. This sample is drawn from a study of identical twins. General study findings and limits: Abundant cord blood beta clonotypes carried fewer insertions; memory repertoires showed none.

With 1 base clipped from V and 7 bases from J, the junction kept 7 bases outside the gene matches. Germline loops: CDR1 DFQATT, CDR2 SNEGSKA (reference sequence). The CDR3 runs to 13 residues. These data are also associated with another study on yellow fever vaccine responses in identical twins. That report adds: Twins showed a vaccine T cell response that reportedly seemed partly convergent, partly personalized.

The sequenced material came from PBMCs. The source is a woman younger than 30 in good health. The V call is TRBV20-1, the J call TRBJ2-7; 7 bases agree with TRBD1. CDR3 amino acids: CSARVWTGEEQYF. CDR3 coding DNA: TGCAGTGCTAGAGTTTGGACAGGAGAAGAGCAGTACTTC.